A single T cell receptor (beta chain) is shown here with its context. The method was immunoSEQ multiplex PCR; TCRdb's version includes in-frame clones alone and lacks a portion of them. The table has more than 150,000 clones, approximately 86% seen once; the top ten hold nearly 8.5%. The data were obtained in a study of blood T cell repertoires in COVID-19. In germline, CDR1 is SGHRS, CDR2 YFSETQ. This CDR3 is 14 amino acids long. Trimming took off 1 base at V and 5 bases at J, with 12 bases between the two ends. This TCR came from a man aged 60 to 69 with acute or convalescent COVID-19. The sequenced sample consisted of peripheral blood. The chain employs TRBV5-1 and TRBJ2-5; TRBD1 might be the D (5 bases). The CDR3 sequence: CASSLSGAEETQYF. The CDR3 DNA is TGCGCCAGCAGCTTGTCTGGGGCCGAGGAGACCCAGTACTTC.